This T cell receptor (beta chain) derives from a study of molecular identifiers for immune sequencing clone quantification (dated by TCRdb to 2016 to 2018). With respect to the entire study: For a replicate experiment, RNA from roughly 20,000 or 100,000 naive CD8 T cells was divided into five aliquots, and four of the five aliquots were sequenced. This methods study used CD8 T cells to benchmark TCR RNA copy counting and molecular-identifier clustering-based TCR repertoire sequencing (MIDCIRS).

Libraries were made using PCR. Sequenced using an Illumina HiSeq 4000. Bulk TCR libraries were made following a previously described method, with the TCR primers given in Table S5. The Qiagen AllPrep DNA/RNA kit was used to purify total RNA. Before any analysis, reads coming from multiple sequencing runs of the same library were combined into one pool. The authors' analysis ran thus. Reads were retained only if the reads had an exact TCR constant sequence, and the retained reads were trimmed to 150 nt and grouped according to their 12-nt molecular barcodes. Reads inside each barcode group were sub-clustered using a 15% Levenshtein threshold, and a quality-weighted consensus sequence was constructed for each RNA molecule. Non-functional sequences were removed, as were lower-count sequences one edit away from another. Barcode sub-clusters with fewer than 20% of the maximum read count were removed, based on fitting two negative binomial distributions. The public reads were run again by TCRdb, first through fastp at Q25 and then through MiXCR, and only productive beta chains were kept. Every CDR3 protein is listed once, alongside the most common genes and DNA of its rows. The V and J calls and clone size come from TCRdb's table, not from the authors' own analysis. Here the sample has about 640,000 distinct CDR3 sequences; just under 20% occur a single time. Under 0.95% of the sample comes from the top ten.

Beyond this particular receptor, the publication reports: In CMV-specific effector cells, clones with more than 20 RNA copies accounted for over 97% of molecules, whereas in naive cells such clones accounted for under 1%. Identical TCR molecules sharing a barcode could cause highly expanded clone sizes to be underestimated. The naive libraries included spiked-in Jurkat TCR RNA (around nine copies' worth), and this Jurkat TCR RNA is not part of the donor repertoire. Modeling estimated about 3 recovered TCR RNA copies per cell, compared with 8.5 to 10 by digital PCR, which implies 30% to 35% capture efficiency. Without barcode sub-clustering, chimeric consensus sequences inflated TCR diversity; chimeras reached as high as 47%. A single cell's worth of spiked-in Jurkat TCR RNA was reported detectable even among 850,000 to 1,000,000 naive CD8 T cells.

This clonotype was detected ten times or more. No antigen is known for it. Per-base quality was not reported, and no clone a single base away is much larger than it. Libraries of naive CD8 T cells were generated from roughly 21,000 to 960,000 sorted cells, with 10%, 30% or 50% of the purified RNA used. On a BD FACSAria II, naive CD8 T cells were FACS-sorted as CD8+CD4-CCR7+CD45RA+ and collected into RLT Plus buffer. Detection sensitivity was tested by spiking Jurkat RNA equal to ten TCR copies' worth into samples containing roughly 17,000-1,100,000 naive CD8 T cells. CD8 T cells were enriched using RosetteSep CD8+ T Cell Enrichment Cocktail and Ficoll-Paque, and the enriched cells then underwent ACK red cell lysis. Material for sequencing was naive CD8+ T cells from blood, with Jurkat cell RNA spiked in. The sample's cell subset or site label is to be understood as: FACS-sorted CD8+CD4-CCR7+CD45RA+ naive T cells. The source of this sequence is a human donor in good health. Some libraries in this study had Jurkat cell RNA spiked in.

The CDR3 reads as follows: CASSQLLTTDTQYF. The sequenced DNA is TGTGCCAGCAGCCAGTTGCTTACCACAGATACGCAGTATTTT. The chain joins TRBV6-6 to TRBJ2-3, with no confident D gene call. Counted from cysteine to phenylalanine, this CDR3 has 14 amino acids. Only the CDR3 portion is preserved as DNA: 42 bases, with reading frame beginning at the first base. In the germline V gene (reference sequence), CDR1 corresponds to MNHNY and CDR2 to SVGAGI. At the junction V is shortened by 6 bases and J by 2 bases, with 12 bases in between.